This T cell receptor beta chain originates from a study of OX40 agonist ivuxolimab in advanced cancers. The ends were cut back, 5 bases at V and 6 bases at J, with 19 bases in the middle. Germline CDR1 SEHNR, CDR2 FQNEAQ (reference sequence). The CDR3 runs 16 residues. Sequencing used immunoSEQ multiplex PCR; TCRdb keeps in-frame clones, though not all of them. The table shows tens of thousands of clones, with 75% to 90% occurring only once. The sequenced sample was CD4+ or CD8+ T cells sorted from blood, obtained in a trial of the OX40 agonist ivuxolimab. The V and J genes are TRBV7-9 and TRBJ1-4; D is possibly TRBD1 (6 bases). This receptor was taken from an adult with an advanced solid tumor such as melanoma, head and neck, liver or kidney cancer. The CDR3 sequence is CASSQKGKGGDEKLFF. CDR3 coding DNA: TGTGCCAGCAGCCAAAAGGGGAAGGGGGGTGATGAAAAACTGTTTTTT.